This paragraph reports one T cell receptor beta chain. These data belong to a study of T cell changes during pregnancy in multiple sclerosis. Libraries were prepared by immunoSEQ multiplex PCR; TCRdb keeps only in-frame clonotypes and omits some of them. The sample holds under 40,000 clones, around 90% seen once. The receptor was derived from a female donor in good health, enrolled as a control in a pregnancy study. The specimen was CD4+ T cells from peripheral blood mononuclear cells, collected in the third trimester of pregnancy.

The CDR3 sequence is CASSGGTALYGYTF. CDR3 bases: TGCGCCAGCAGCGGCGGGACAGCCCTCTATGGCTACACCTTC. This chain joins TRBV5-1 and TRBJ1-2; 7 bases map to TRBD1. CDR1 is SGHRS and CDR2 is YFSETQ in the germline V gene. The V and J ends lost 4 bases and 4 bases, in that order; junction bases with no gene match: 7. The CDR3 is made up of 14 amino acids.